The 10 T cell receptor beta chains below all came from one sample that was sequenced in a study of T cells after yellow fever vaccination. TCRdb fed the 5' RACE reads into MiXCR, producing one record per CDR3 protein. The sample lists a few hundred thousand distinct CDR3 sequences, 8.7% occurring once. Sample: CD4+ T cells sorted from PBMCs, taken 5 days after the yellow fever booster vaccination. These receptors were collected from a young man who received the YFV17D yellow fever vaccine.

A few counts support this clonotype. The V call is TRBV4-3, the J call TRBJ2-3; 9 bases map to TRBD1. The V gene end was trimmed by 5 bases and the J gene end by 5 bases; junction bases not matched to a gene: 5. Germline CDR1 LGHNA, CDR2 YSLEER. There are 14 residues in the CDR3. The CDR3 here is CASSYRGQGDTQYF. The DNA for the CDR3 is TGCGCCAGCAGCTACAGGGGGCAAGGAGATACGCAGTATTTT.

The chain couples TRBV2 to TRBJ1-1; the D is unclear. CDR1 is SNHLY, CDR2 FYNNEI, per germline. Trimming removed 6 bases at V and 4 bases at J, with 12 bases between. CDR3 size: 13 residues. CDR3 nucleotides: TGTGCCAGCAGCACTGTAACAATCACTGAAGCTTTCTTT. Its protein is CASSTVTITEAFF. Supplemented by reference TRBV2 and TRBJ1-1, the full variable domain reads EPEVTQTPSHQVTQMGQEVILRCVPISNHLYFYWYRQILGQKVEFLVSFYNNEISEKSEIFDDQFSVERPDGSNFTLKIRSTKLEDSAMYFCASSTVTITEAFFGQGTRLTVV.

This clonotype was observed a few times. The chain recombines TRBV6-6 with TRBJ2-2; 7 nucleotides line up with TRBD1. Germline V CDR1 and CDR2: MNHNY, SVGAGI (reference sequence). J was trimmed by 0 bases and V by 6 bases; bases with no gene match: 10. The CDR3 runs 17 residues. The DNA of the CDR3 is TGTGCCAGCAGGTCCCCGGGACAGACTTCGAACACCGGGGAGCTGTTTTTT. The encoded protein is CASRSPGQTSNTGELFF.

This clonotype was counted a few times. The rearrangement uses TRBV6-6 and TRBJ1-1; maybe TRBD1 (5 bases). This CDR3 spans 14 amino acids. Germline V lookup: CDR1 MNHNY, CDR2 SVGAGI (reference sequence). V was pared by 3 bases and J by 3 bases, with 11 bases between. The CDR3 bases are TGTGCCAGCAGTTATCCCCGAGGGGACACTGAAGCTTTCTTT. Its translation: CASSYPRGDTEAFF.

This chain links TRBV5-1 with TRBJ2-5; D gene unclear. Trimming removed 0 bases at V and 5 bases at J, with 14 bases between. The germline V gene has CDR1 SGHRS and CDR2 YFSETQ. The CDR3 runs 15 residues. In nucleotides, the CDR3 is TGCGCCAGCAGCTTGGTTAGCCCTACGGAGGAGACCCAGTACTTC. Protein sequence: CASSLVSPTEETQYF.

This clonotype appeared many times. The chain recombines TRBV5-1 with TRBJ2-1; 7 bases are a match to TRBD1. Trimming took 4 bases from V and 9 from J; bases not matched to a gene: 10. Germline lookup yields CDR1 SGHRS and CDR2 YFSETQ. This CDR3 spans 14 amino acids. DNA for the CDR3: TGCGCCAGCAGCGTGGGACAGCTCAAAGGTGAGCAGTTCTTC. Translated, it gives CASSVGQLKGEQFF.

This clonotype was found a few times. The chain has TRBV29-1 and TRBJ2-5; 11 bases fit TRBD2. V lost 4 bases to trimming and J lost 4 bases; unmatched junction nucleotides: 2. From germline, CDR1 is SQVTM and CDR2 ANQGSEA. This CDR3 region has 13 residues. The CDR3 reads CSVGLAGIETQYF. The CDR3 bases are TGCAGCGTTGGACTAGCGGGGATAGAGACCCAGTACTTC.

This clonotype has more than one count but fewer than ten. The chain employs TRBV29-1 and TRBJ1-6; TRBD1 agrees at 7 bases. J lost 5 bases, V lost 6 bases, and 7 bases had no gene match. The length of the CDR3 is 14 residues. CDR1 and CDR2 from the germline V gene are SQVTM and ANQGSEA. CDR3 in amino acids: CSVRQGGNNSPLHF. CDR3 nucleotide sequence: TGCAGCGTAAGACAGGGTGGAAATAATTCACCCCTCCACTTT.

The chain is built from TRBV18 and TRBJ1-2, with D uncertain. The CDR3 runs 14 residues. The V end was cut by 0 bases, the J end by 6 bases, with 11 bases between. Germline V gene lookup returns CDR1 KGHSH and CDR2 LQKENI. The CDR3 loop reads CASSPPSERDGYTF. The CDR3 nucleotides read TGTGCCAGCTCACCACCGTCAGAACGAGATGGCTACACCTTC.

This clonotype appeared many times. The chain uses TRBV20-1 and TRBJ1-2; D unresolved. The CDR3 totals 15 residues. Germline CDR1 is DFQATT and CDR2 is SNEGSKA (reference sequence). The V gene lost 0 bases and the J gene lost 1 base, with 12 bases spanning the gap. The CDR3 DNA reads as TGCAGTGCTAGAGATCGGGCTTACTATAACTATGGCTACACCTTC. Translated: CSARDRAYYNYGYTF.